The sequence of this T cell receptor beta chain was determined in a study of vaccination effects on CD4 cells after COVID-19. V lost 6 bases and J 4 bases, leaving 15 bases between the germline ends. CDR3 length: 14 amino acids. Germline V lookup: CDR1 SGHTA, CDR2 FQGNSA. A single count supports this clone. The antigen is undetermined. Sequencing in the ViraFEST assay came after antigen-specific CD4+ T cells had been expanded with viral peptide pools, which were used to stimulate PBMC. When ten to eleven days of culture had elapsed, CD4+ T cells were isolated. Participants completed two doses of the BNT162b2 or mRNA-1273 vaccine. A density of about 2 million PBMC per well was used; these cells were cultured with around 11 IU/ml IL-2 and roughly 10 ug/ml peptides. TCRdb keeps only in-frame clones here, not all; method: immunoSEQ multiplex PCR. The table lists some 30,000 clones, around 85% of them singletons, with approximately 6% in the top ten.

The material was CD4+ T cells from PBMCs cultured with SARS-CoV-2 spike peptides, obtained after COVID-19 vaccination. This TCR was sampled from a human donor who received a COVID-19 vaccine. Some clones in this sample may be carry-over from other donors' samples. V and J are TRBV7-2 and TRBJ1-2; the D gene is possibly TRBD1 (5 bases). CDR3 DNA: TGTGCCAGCAGTTTCGACAGAAATCTCTATGGCTACACCTTC. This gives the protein CASSFDRNLYGYTF.